Listed here are 2 T cell receptor beta chains from one sample, sequenced in a study of OX40 agonist ivuxolimab in advanced cancers. Clones were sequenced by immunoSEQ multiplex PCR, and TCRdb holds only the in-frame ones, with some missing. This table has 94,000 or so clones, 80% to 90% appearing once. The sample was CD4+ or CD8+ T cells sorted from blood, taken in a trial of the OX40 agonist ivuxolimab. These receptor sequences come from an adult with an advanced solid tumor such as melanoma, head and neck, liver or kidney cancer.

The chain has TRBV4-3 and TRBJ2-7; tentatively, D is TRBD1 or TRBD2 (5 bases each). Trimming removed 2 bases from V and 4 bases from J, with 15 bases in between. CDR1 and CDR2 (germline): LGHNA, YSLEER. The CDR3 has 15 residues. The CDR3 spells CASSQRVGDLYEQYV. The CDR3 DNA reads as TGCGCCAGCAGCCAACGGGTGGGGGATCTATACGAGCAGTACGTC.

The chain combines TRBV2 with TRBJ2-5; TRBD1 matches 12 bases. This CDR3 spans 15 amino acids. Losses at the gene ends were 6 bases for V and 5 bases for J; bases not matched to a gene: 7. The germline CDR1 and CDR2 sequences are SNHLY and FYNNEI. The CDR3 DNA sequence: TGTGCCAGCAGCCCGGGACAGGGGGCTAGGGAGACCCAGTACTTC. Residues: CASSPGQGARETQYF.